The clone carrying this TCR beta chain came up a few times. Its antigen is undetermined. With 6 bases removed from V and 3 bases from J, the gap between germline ends came to 11 bases. The CDR3 runs 13 residues. In germline, CDR1 is MNHEY, CDR2 SVGAGI. The PCR employed 60 Vbeta primers together with 13 Jbeta primers. TCRdb's table, derived via immunoSEQ multiplex PCR, lists solely in-frame clones and lacks some. Found here are some 150,000 clones, 85% to 90% of them singletons; the top ten hold about 5.5%. This sample was taken from a study of cytomegalovirus exposure and HLA in healthy donors. Study information: The roughly 100 million unique TCR beta sequences, from about 190 million T cells, were found by an earlier analysis. Broader study findings: The authors later linked a missense DCLRE1C variant to TCR beta V- and J-gene trimming.

The chain couples TRBV6-5 to TRBJ1-2; D not certain. The TCR originated in a woman under 40 in good health and CMV-seronegative. The specimen was PBMCs. CDR3 DNA sequence: TGTGCCAGCAGGCATTCATTAGACTATGGCTACACCTTC. Its translation is CASRHSLDYGYTF.